Listed below are T cell receptor beta chains from one sample, sequenced in a study of vaccination and CD4 T cells after COVID-19. Via MiXCR, TCRdb re-called the PCR reads, giving one row per CDR3 protein. The sample has about 10,000 distinct CDR3 sequences, approximately 64% seen once. Antigens for these TCRs are unknown. Sequencing used CD4+ T cells from blood, cultured in vitro, obtained before SARS-CoV-2 vaccination. Source of these receptors: a human donor who had recovered from COVID-19. CDR3s include the opening cysteine and the closing phenylalanine or tryptophan. The D gene is left open where the match is weak. Clone size is given for some rows only: seen once, a few or many times, or a class if the clone is expanded.

clone size	J gene	D gene	V gene	CDR3 protein	CDR3 DNA
NA	TRBJ1-3	TRBD1	TRBV7-8	CASSSHRGRGNTIYF	TGTGCCAGCAGCTCCCACAGGGGGCGGGGAAACACCATATATTTT
NA	TRBJ2-1	TRBD2	TRBV5-1	CASSPTSGPTNEQFF	TGCGCCAGCAGCCCGACTAGCGGGCCCACGAATGAGCAGTTCTTC
few	TRBJ2-2	TRBD1	TRBV6-4	CASSDRGHTGELFF	TGTGCCAGCAGTGACAGGGGGCACACCGGGGAGCTGTTTTTT
NA	TRBJ1-5	NA	TRBV20-1	CSARRGESEPQHF	TGCAGTGCTAGGCGAGGGGAGAGTGAGCCCCAGCATTTT
NA	TRBJ2-3	TRBD2	TRBV27	CASSFLTSGRNGYRLTDTQYF	TGTGCCAGCAGCTTCCTGACTAGCGGGAGAAATGGATATAGGCTCACAGATACGCAGTATTTT
NA	TRBJ1-5	NA	TRBV7-8	CASSLAIDQPQHF	TGTGCCAGCAGCTTGGCCATTGATCAGCCCCAGCATTTT
NA	TRBJ2-5	TRBD2	TRBV7-9	CASSAGLAGQETQYF	TGTGCCAGCAGCGCCGGACTAGCGGGACAAGAGACCCAGTACTTC
few	TRBJ1-5	TRBD1	TRBV20-1	CSAAGQGNQPQHF	TGCAGTGCTGCGGGACAGGGGAATCAGCCCCAGCATTTT
NA	TRBJ1-4	TRBD1	TRBV6-1	CASRDYRGHEKLFF	TGTGCCAGCAGGGACTACAGGGGGCACGAAAAACTGTTTTTT
NA	TRBJ1-1	NA	TRBV6-1	CASSRVLNTEAFF	TGTGCCAGCAGCCGAGTATTAAACACTGAAGCTTTCTTT
NA	TRBJ1-3	NA	TRBV7-3	CASSNDGNTIYF	TGTGCCAGCAGTAACGATGGAAACACCATATATTTT
once	TRBJ1-5	NA	TRBV19	CASSITGTAVGWPQHF	TGTGCCAGTAGTATAACCGGGACTGCCGTCGGTTGGCCCCAGCATTTT
NA	TRBJ2-7	NA	TRBV12-3/TRBV12-4	CASSRQGYEQYF	TGTGCCAGCAGTCGCCAGGGGTACGAGCAGTACTTC
NA	TRBJ2-7	TRBD2	TRBV20-1	CSAGLAGGSFHEQYF	TGCAGTGCCGGACTAGCGGGAGGGAGTTTTCACGAGCAGTACTTC
NA	TRBJ2-5	TRBD2	TRBV27	CASSFWTGGRFGETQYF	TGTGCCAGCAGTTTTTGGACGGGCGGGAGATTTGGGGAGACCCAGTACTTC
once	TRBJ1-2	NA	TRBV28	CASSLTGRWGYTF	TGTGCCAGCAGTCTAACAGGGAGATGGGGCTACACCTTC
few	TRBJ1-2	TRBD1	TRBV7-9	CASSQGTGDGYTF	TGTGCCAGCAGCCAAGGGACAGGTGATGGCTACACCTTC
NA	TRBJ2-5	TRBD2	TRBV7-2	CASSAPPGLAGEKETQYF	TGTGCCAGCAGCGCACCCCCTGGACTAGCGGGAGAGAAGGAGACCCAGTACTTC
few	TRBJ2-1	TRBD1	TRBV25-1	CASRDRVEQFF	TGTGCCAGCAGGGACAGGGTAGAGCAGTTCTTC
few	TRBJ2-3	NA	TRBV6-1	CASRGPLLRSDTQYF	TGTGCCAGCAGGGGACCACTCCTACGTTCAGATACGCAGTATTTT
few	TRBJ1-3	NA	TRBV5-1	CASSRMSGNTIYF	TGCGCCAGCAGCCGCATGTCTGGAAACACCATATATTTT
medium-sized	TRBJ2-2	NA	TRBV20-1	CSARWGSSGELFF	TGCAGTGCTCGATGGGGTAGCAGCGGGGAGCTGTTTTTT
NA	TRBJ2-5	NA	TRBV1	CTSSQDTRAETQYF	TGCACCAGCAGCCAAGATACGAGGGCGGAGACCCAGTACTTC
NA	TRBJ1-5	NA	TRBV2	CASSFGLSNQPQHF	TGTGCCAGCAGTTTTGGACTTAGCAATCAGCCCCAGCATTTT
NA	TRBJ2-1	TRBD2	TRBV5-1	CASSLDGRSYNEQFF	TGCGCCAGCAGCTTGGACGGGAGGTCCTACAATGAGCAGTTCTTC
NA	TRBJ2-7	NA	TRBV20-1	CSASWDSLANEQYF	TGCAGTGCTAGTTGGGACTCCCTCGCCAACGAGCAGTACTTC
few	TRBJ2-2	TRBD2	TRBV20-1	CSTSGGRSNTGELFF	TGCAGTACCTCGGGCGGGAGGTCGAACACCGGGGAGCTGTTTTTT
once	TRBJ2-3	TRBD2	TRBV7-2	CASSRGGRSTDTQYF	TGTGCCAGCAGCCGGGGGGGGAGAAGCACAGATACGCAGTATTTT
NA	TRBJ1-6	NA	TRBV27	CASRTGDNSTLHF	TGTGCCAGCAGAACGGGAGATAATTCAACCCTCCACTTT
NA	TRBJ2-7	NA	TRBV15	CATSRGEGDVDEQYF	TGTGCCACCAGCAGAGGGGAGGGGGATGTGGACGAGCAGTACTTC
few	TRBJ2-7	NA	TRBV28	CASSRRTDRSYEQYF	TGTGCCAGCAGTCGTAGGACTGATCGTTCCTACGAGCAGTACTTC
NA	TRBJ1-6	TRBD1	TRBV15	CATSRADRGYNSPLHF	TGTGCCACCAGCAGAGCGGACAGGGGATATAATTCACCCCTCCACTTT
NA	TRBJ2-3	NA	TRBV4-2	CASSQGVLDTQYF	TGTGCCAGCAGCCAAGGTGTGCTAGATACGCAGTATTTT
NA	TRBJ1-5	NA	TRBV28	CASSFIGRRTEPNQPQHF	TGTGCCAGCAGTTTTATAGGCCGAAGGACAGAGCCTAATCAGCCCCAGCATTTT
NA	TRBJ1-1	TRBD1	TRBV7-9	CASSNRTGGGTEAFF	TGTGCCAGCAGCAACCGAACAGGGGGCGGCACTGAAGCTTTCTTT
few	TRBJ2-2	TRBD1	TRBV6-1	CASSQRQGRNTGELFF	TGTGCCAGCAGCCAAAGACAGGGTCGGAACACCGGGGAGCTGTTTTTT
NA	TRBJ2-7	NA	TRBV19	CASKRGFYSGIDEQYF	TGTGCCAGTAAACGGGGATTTTATAGCGGTATCGACGAGCAGTACTTC
NA	TRBJ2-7	NA	TRBV2	CASSADRNYYEQYF	TGTGCCAGCAGTGCTGACCGCAACTACTACGAGCAGTACTTC
few	TRBJ2-5	NA	TRBV6-1	CASSDAPQETQYF	TGTGCCAGCAGTGACGCTCCCCAAGAGACCCAGTACTTC
NA	TRBJ2-4	NA	TRBV7-3	CASSWPLGRIQYF	TGTGCCAGCAGCTGGCCCCTCGGGCGGATTCAGTACTTC
few	TRBJ1-1	NA	TRBV6-1	CASTWTENTEAFF	TGTGCCAGCACCTGGACCGAGAACACTGAAGCTTTCTTT
few	TRBJ2-5	TRBD2	TRBV5-4	CASSAIGGGRSQETQYF	TGTGCCAGCAGCGCAATTGGGGGGGGACGGAGCCAAGAGACCCAGTACTTC
few	TRBJ2-5	TRBD2	TRBV7-2	CASLPSGRGTQYF	TGTGCCAGCCTTCCTAGCGGGAGGGGGACCCAGTACTTC
NA	TRBJ1-1	NA	TRBV5-1	CASSLSFGAVNTEAFF	TGCGCCAGCAGCTTGTCATTCGGGGCGGTGAACACTGAAGCTTTCTTT
NA	TRBJ1-5	TRBD1	TRBV19	CASSTIDRVSNQPQHF	TGTGCCAGTAGTACGATTGACAGGGTTAGCAATCAGCCCCAGCATTTT
NA	TRBJ2-4	TRBD1	TRBV7-2	CASSLGQGADIQHF	TGTGCCAGCAGCTTAGGACAGGGGGCGGACATTCAGCACTTC
NA	TRBJ2-3	TRBD2	TRBV6-4	CASSEAGGTDTQYF	TGTGCCAGCAGTGAAGCGGGAGGCACAGATACGCAGTATTTT
NA	TRBJ2-3	TRBD2	TRBV20-1	CSARTGTSGRDISTDTQYF	TGCAGTGCTAGGACCGGGACTAGCGGGAGAGATATAAGCACAGATACGCAGTATTTT
NA	TRBJ2-5	TRBD2	TRBV19	CASSAGDRMETQYF	TGTGCCAGTAGTGCGGGAGATAGAATGGAGACCCAGTACTTC
NA	TRBJ1-2	NA	TRBV7-9	CASSFSAGPYYGYTF	TGTGCCAGCAGCTTCTCGGCAGGTCCATACTATGGCTACACCTTC
NA	TRBJ2-3	TRBD2	TRBV29-1	CSGGGGRATDTQYF	TGCAGCGGGGGAGGCGGGAGGGCCACAGATACGCAGTATTTT
NA	TRBJ1-6	TRBD1	TRBV2	CASGTGALGAPLHF	TGTGCCAGCGGAACAGGGGCTTTAGGGGCACCCCTCCACTTT
NA	TRBJ2-7	TRBD1	TRBV18	CASSPPTGGFHEQYF	TGTGCCAGCTCACCACCGACAGGGGGTTTCCACGAGCAGTACTTC
medium-sized	TRBJ1-3	NA	TRBV6-1	CASSEGRNALGNTIYF	TGTGCCAGCAGTGAAGGGCGGAATGCTCTGGGAAACACCATATATTTT
NA	TRBJ1-5	NA	TRBV20-1	CSANQGYSNQPQHF	TGCAGTGCTAACCAGGGTTATAGCAATCAGCCCCAGCATTTT
NA	TRBJ1-1	NA	TRBV6-5	CASSYSVRYTEAFF	TGTGCCAGCAGTTACTCCGTCCGTTACACTGAAGCTTTCTTT
few	TRBJ2-7	TRBD1	TRBV28	CASSLGGASSYEQYF	TGTGCCAGCAGTCTAGGGGGCGCGAGCTCCTACGAGCAGTACTTC
NA	TRBJ2-3	NA	TRBV5-1	CASRSGDYGADTQYF	TGCGCCAGCAGATCGGGGGATTATGGCGCAGATACGCAGTATTTT
few	TRBJ2-2	TRBD2	TRBV20-1	CSAIAGGANTGELFF	TGCAGTGCTATAGCGGGAGGCGCGAACACCGGGGAGCTGTTTTTT